This T cell receptor beta chain was captured by sequencing in a study of shared clonotypes between healthy human individuals. Only in-frame clones appear in the TCRdb table, and some are missing; sequencing was by immunoSEQ multiplex PCR. Of about 1.4 million clones in the sample, 95% to 97% were seen once. Every contributor of samples was a Caucasian grown-up residing in Nashville, Tennessee. The germline V gene encodes CDR1 SQVTM and CDR2 ANQGSEA. The length of the CDR3 is 13 residues. The V end lost 3 bases, the J end lost 0 bases, and 8 bases lay between the germline ends. This clone came up once. This same CDR3 is encoded by further DNA sequences in the sample.

This TCR came from a man aged 30 to 39 in good health. Sequences were obtained from naive CD4+ T cells sorted from blood. Subset: CD45RA+ positively selected. This chain joins TRBV29-1 and TRBJ1-1, with TRBD1 as a possible D gene (5 bases). The DNA for the CDR3 is TGCAGCGTTGACAGGGTTTTGAACACTGAAGCTTTCTTT. Translation gives CSVDRVLNTEAFF. Full variable domain (missing parts from reference TRBV29-1 and TRBJ1-1): SAVISQKPSRDICQRGTSLTIQCQVDSQVTMMFWYRQQPGQSLTLIATANQGSEATYESGFVIDKFPISRPNLTFSTLTVSNMSPEDSSIYLCSVDRVLNTEAFFGQGTRLTVV.